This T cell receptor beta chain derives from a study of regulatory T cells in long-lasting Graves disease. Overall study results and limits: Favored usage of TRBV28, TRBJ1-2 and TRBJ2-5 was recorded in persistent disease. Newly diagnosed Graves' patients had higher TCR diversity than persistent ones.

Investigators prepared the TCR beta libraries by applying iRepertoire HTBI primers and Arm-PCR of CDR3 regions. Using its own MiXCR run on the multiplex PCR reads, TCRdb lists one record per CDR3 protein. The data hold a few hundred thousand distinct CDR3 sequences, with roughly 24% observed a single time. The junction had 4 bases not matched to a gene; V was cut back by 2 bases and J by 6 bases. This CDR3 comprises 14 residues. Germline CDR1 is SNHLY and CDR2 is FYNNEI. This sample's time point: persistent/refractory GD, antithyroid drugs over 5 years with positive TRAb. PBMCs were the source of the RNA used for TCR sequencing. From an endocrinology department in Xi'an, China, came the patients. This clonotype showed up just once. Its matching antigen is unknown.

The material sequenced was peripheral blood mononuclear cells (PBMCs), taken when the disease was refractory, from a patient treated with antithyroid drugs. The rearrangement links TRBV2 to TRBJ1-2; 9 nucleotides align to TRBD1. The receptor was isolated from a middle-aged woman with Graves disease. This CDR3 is CASSETTGGDGYTF. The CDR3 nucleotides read TGTGCCAGCAGTGAAACCACAGGGGGCGATGGCTACACCTTC. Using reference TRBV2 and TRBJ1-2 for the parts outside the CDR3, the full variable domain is EPEVTQTPSHQVTQMGQEVILRCVPISNHLYFYWYRQILGQKVEFLVSFYNNEISEKSEIFDDQFSVERPDGSNFTLKIRSTKLEDSAMYFCASSETTGGDGYTFGSGTRLTVV.